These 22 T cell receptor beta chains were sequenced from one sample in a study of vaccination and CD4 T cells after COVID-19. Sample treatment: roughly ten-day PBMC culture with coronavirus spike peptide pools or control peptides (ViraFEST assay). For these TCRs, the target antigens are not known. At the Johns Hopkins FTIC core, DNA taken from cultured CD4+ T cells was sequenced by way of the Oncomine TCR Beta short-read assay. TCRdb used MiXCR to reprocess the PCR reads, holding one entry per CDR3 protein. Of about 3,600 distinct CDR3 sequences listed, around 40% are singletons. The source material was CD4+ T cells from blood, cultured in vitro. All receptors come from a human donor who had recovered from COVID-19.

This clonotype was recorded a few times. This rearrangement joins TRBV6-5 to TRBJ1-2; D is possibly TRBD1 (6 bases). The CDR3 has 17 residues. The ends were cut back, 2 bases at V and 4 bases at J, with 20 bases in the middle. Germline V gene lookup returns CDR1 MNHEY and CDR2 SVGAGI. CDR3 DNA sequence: TGTGCCAGCAGTTACCCCGGCAACAGGGCTTCTCTCTATGGCTACACCTTC. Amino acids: CASSYPGNRASLYGYTF.

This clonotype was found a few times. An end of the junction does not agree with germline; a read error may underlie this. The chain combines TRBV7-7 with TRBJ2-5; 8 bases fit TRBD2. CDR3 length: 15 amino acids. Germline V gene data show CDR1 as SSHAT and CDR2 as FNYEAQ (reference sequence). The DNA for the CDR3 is TGTGCTAGCAGCATCAGCGGGGGCCGTGGTGTGACCCAGTACTTC. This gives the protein CASSISGGRGVTQYF.

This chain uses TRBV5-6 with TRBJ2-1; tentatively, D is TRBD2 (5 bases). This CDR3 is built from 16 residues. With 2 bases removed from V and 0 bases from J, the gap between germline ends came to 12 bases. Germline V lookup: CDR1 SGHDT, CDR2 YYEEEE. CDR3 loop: CASSFWRKISYNEQFF. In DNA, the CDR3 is TGTGCCAGCAGCTTTTGGAGGAAGATCTCCTACAATGAGCAGTTCTTC.

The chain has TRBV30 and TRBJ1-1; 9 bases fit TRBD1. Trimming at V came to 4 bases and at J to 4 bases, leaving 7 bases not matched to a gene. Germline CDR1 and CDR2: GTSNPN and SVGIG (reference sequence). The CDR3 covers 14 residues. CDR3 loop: CAWTDRGVGTEAFF. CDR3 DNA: TGTGCCTGGACAGACAGGGGGGTTGGCACTGAAGCTTTCTTT.

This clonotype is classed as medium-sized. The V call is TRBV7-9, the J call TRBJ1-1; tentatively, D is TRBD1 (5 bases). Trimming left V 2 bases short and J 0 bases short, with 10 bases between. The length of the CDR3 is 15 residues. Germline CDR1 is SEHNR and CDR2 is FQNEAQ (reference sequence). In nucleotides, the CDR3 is TGTGCCAGCAGCTTATCAGGGTTAATGAACACTGAAGCTTTCTTT. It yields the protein CASSLSGLMNTEAFF.

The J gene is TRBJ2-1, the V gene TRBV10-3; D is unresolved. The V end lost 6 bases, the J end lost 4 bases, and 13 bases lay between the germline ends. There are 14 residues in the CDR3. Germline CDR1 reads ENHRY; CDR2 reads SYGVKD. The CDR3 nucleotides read TGTGCCATCAGGGACGGAGAAAGATACAATGAGCAGTTCTTC. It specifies CAIRDGERYNEQFF.

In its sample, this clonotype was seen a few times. Here the CDR3 DNA reads TGCGCCAGCAGCCGCGAAGGGTGGAACACTGAAGCTTTCTTT. Residues: CASSREGWNTEAFF. The rearrangement uses TRBV5-1 and TRBJ1-1; D not certain. CDR3 length: 14 residues. V was clipped by 4 bases and J by 1 base, with 11 bases between them. Germline loops: CDR1 SGHRS, CDR2 YFSETQ.

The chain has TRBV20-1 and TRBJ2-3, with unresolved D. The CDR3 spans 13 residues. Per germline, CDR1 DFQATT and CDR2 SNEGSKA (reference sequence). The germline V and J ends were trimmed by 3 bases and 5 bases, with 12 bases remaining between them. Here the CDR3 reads CSARANRGDTQYF. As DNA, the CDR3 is TGCAGTGCTAGGGCCAACCGAGGAGATACGCAGTATTTT.

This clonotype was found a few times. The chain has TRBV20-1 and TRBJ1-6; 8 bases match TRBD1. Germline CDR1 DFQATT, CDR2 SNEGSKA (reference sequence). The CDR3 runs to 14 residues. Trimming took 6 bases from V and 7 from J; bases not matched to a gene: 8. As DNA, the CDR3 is TGCAGTGCCCGACCCGGGACAGGAAATTCACCCCTCCACTTT. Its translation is CSARPGTGNSPLHF.

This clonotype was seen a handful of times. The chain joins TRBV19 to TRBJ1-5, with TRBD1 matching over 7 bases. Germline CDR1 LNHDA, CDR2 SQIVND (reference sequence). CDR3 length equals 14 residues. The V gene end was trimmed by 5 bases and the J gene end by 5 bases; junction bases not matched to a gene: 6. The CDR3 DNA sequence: TGTGCCAGTAGTCCCGACAGGGCTTATCAGCCCCAGCATTTT. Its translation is CASSPDRAYQPQHF.

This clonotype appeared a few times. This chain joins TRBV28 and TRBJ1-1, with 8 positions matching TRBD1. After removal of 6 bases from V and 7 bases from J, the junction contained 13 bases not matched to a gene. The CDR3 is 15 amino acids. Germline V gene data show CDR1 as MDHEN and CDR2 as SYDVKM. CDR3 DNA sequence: TGTGCCAGCAGCCCTGGAGGGACAGGAGCAAATGAAGCTTTCTTT. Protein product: CASSPGGTGANEAFF.

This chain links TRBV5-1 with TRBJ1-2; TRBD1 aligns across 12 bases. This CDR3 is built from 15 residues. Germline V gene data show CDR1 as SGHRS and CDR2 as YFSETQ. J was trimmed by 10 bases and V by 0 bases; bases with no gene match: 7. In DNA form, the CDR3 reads TGCGCCAGCAGCTTGGAAACCGGGACAGGGGGCATCTACACCTTC. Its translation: CASSLETGTGGIYTF.

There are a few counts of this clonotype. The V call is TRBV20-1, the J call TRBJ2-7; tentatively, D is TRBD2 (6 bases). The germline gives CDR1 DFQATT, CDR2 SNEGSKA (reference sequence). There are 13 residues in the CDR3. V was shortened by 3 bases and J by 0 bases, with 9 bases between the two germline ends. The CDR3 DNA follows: TGCAGTGCTAGGGAGGGCCTCTCCTACGAGCAGTACTTC. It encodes CSAREGLSYEQYF.

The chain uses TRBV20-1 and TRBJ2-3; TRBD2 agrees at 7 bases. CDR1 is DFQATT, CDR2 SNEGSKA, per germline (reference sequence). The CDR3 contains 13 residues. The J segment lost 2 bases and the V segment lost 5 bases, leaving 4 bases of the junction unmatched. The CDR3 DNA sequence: TGCAGTGCTGGGGGGACTATCACAGATACGCAGTATTTT. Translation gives CSAGGTITDTQYF.

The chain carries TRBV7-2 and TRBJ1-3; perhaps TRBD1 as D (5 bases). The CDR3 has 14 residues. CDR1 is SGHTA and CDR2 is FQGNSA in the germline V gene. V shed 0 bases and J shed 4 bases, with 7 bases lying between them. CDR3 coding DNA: TGTGCCAGCAGCTTAGCCCAGGGCGGAAACACCATATATTTT. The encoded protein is CASSLAQGGNTIYF. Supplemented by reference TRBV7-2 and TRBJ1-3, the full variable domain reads GAGVSQSPSNKVTEKGKDVELRCDPISGHTALYWYRQSLGQGLEFLIYFQGNSAPDKSGLPSDRFSAERTGGSVSTLTIQRTQQEDSAVYLCASSLAQGGNTIYFGEGSWLTVV.

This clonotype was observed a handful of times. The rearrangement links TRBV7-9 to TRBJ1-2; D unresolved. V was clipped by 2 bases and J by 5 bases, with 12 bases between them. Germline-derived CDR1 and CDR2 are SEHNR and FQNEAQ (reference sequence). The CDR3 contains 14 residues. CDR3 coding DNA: TGTGCCAGCAGCTTAAATGGGGTAGGGTATGGCTACACCTTC. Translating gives CASSLNGVGYGYTF.

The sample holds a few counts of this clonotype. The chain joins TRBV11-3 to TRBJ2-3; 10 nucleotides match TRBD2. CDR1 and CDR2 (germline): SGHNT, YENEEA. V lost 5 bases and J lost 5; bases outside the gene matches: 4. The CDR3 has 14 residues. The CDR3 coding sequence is TGTGCCAGCAGCATAGCGGGAGGTAAAGATACGCAGTATTTT. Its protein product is CASSIAGGKDTQYF.

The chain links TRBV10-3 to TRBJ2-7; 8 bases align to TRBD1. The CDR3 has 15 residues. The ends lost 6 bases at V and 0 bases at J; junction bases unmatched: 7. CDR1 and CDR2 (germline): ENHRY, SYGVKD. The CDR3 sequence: CAIRGSTGASYEQYF. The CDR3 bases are TGTGCCATCAGGGGGTCGACAGGGGCCTCCTACGAGCAGTACTTC.

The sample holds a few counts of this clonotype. The DNA of the CDR3 is TGTGCCAGCCTTCCAGGGAGAGGGGGCCCGATAGGGGAGCAGTTCTTC. Translation gives CASLPGRGGPIGEQFF. The chain links TRBV2 to TRBJ2-1; 7 nucleotides match TRBD1. The V and J ends lost 8 bases and 10 bases, in that order; junction bases with no gene match: 20. Germline V gene lookup returns CDR1 SNHLY and CDR2 FYNNEI. The CDR3 consists of 16 residues.

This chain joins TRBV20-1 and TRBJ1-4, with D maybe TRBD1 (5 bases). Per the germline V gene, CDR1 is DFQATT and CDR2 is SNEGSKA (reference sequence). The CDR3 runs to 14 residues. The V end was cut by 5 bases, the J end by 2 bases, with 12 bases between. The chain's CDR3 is CSAVVSGTNEKLFF. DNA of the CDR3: TGCAGTGCTGTGGTGTCAGGGACTAATGAAAAACTGTTTTTT.

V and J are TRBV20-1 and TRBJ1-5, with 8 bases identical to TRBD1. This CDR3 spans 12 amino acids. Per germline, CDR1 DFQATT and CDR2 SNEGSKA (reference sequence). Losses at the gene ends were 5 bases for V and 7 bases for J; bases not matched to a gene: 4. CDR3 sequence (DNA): TGCAGTGCTGGTACAGGGGGGCAGCCCCAGCATTTT. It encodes CSAGTGGQPQHF.

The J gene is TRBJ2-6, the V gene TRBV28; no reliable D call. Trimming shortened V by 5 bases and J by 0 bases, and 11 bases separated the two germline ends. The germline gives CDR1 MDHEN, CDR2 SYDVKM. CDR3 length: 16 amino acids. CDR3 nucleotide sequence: TGTGCCAGCAGTCCTCGTCAGAGCTCTGGGGCCAACGTCCTGACTTTC. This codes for CASSPRQSSGANVLTF.